The present T cell receptor (beta chain) was sequenced within a study of molecular identifiers for immune sequencing clone quantification. Study in general: Naive CD8 RNA (around 20,000 or 99,000 cells) was divided into five aliquots, with four sequenced. The study, taken as a whole, reports: Over 99% of effector molecules, yet under 1% of naive-cell molecules, were held by clones above 20 RNA copies.

On this clonotype: Antigen unknown. A single base separates this from a much larger clone, so it may be a read error.

Using its own MiXCR run on the PCR reads, TCRdb lists one record per CDR3 protein. This table has around 460,000 distinct CDR3 sequences, about 25% appearing once. CDR3 size: 16 residues. Germline loops: CDR1 LGHNA, CDR2 YNFKEQ. This chain links TRBV4-2 with TRBJ2-2, with 9 bases that match TRBD1. The TCR was taken from a human donor in good health. Some libraries in this study had Jurkat cell RNA spiked in. Source material: naive CD8+ T cells from blood, with Jurkat cell RNA spiked in. Subset denoted: FACS-sorted CD8+CD4-CCR7+CD45RA+ naive T cells. CDR3 nucleotide sequence: TGTGCCAGCGGCCAACCGGGACAGGGTACCACCGGGGAGCTGTTTTTT. The encoded protein is CASGQPGQGTTGELFF.